The 19 T cell receptor beta chains reported below all come from one sample, sequenced in a study of blood T cell repertoires in COVID-19. Produced via immunoSEQ multiplex PCR; TCRdb's table is partial and in-frame only. The sample yields 110,000 or so clones, 81% seen once. Sequencing input: peripheral blood. These receptors were collected from a man aged 50 to 59 with acute or convalescent COVID-19.

The V call is TRBV5-1, the J call TRBJ2-1, with TRBD1 identical over 12 bases. Germline V lookup: CDR1 SGHRS, CDR2 YFSETQ. The CDR3 is made up of 19 amino acids. V trimming: 0 bases; J trimming: 0 bases; junction bases outside the gene matches: 7. CDR3 nucleotide sequence: TGCGCCAGCAGCTTGGAGGGACAGGGGGCCTGGAGCTCCTACAATGAGCAGTTCTTC. Translation: CASSLEGQGAWSSYNEQFF.

This chain's CDR3 is CASSKSFGGTGAFTDTQYF. The CDR3 coding sequence is TGTGCCAGCAGCAAAAGCTTTGGGGGAACAGGGGCTTTTACAGATACGCAGTATTTT. V usage is TRBV21-1 and J usage is TRBJ2-3; no DNA check was done on the table's D call, TRBD1. TRBV21-1 is termed a pseudogene. This CDR3 has 19 amino acids.

V usage is TRBV12-3 or TRBV12-4 and J usage is TRBJ1-2; possibly TRBD1 for D (5 bases). This CDR3 contains 12 residues. The V and J ends lost 2 bases and 8 bases respectively, with 9 bases between them. The CDR3 spells CASSLRQLGYTF. DNA for the CDR3: TGTGCCAGCAGTTTACGACAGTTGGGCTACACCTTC.

The chain joins TRBV5-6 to TRBJ2-7, with 10 positions matching TRBD1. Germline trimming cut 6 bases from V and 0 bases from J; bases unmatched to any gene: 6. The CDR3 loop spans 15 amino acids. Germline V gene data show CDR1 as SGHDT and CDR2 as YYEEEE. The DNA for the CDR3 is TGTGCCAGCACTTCCGGGACAGGGGTCTCCTACGAGCAGTACGTC. Protein product: CASTSGTGVSYEQYV.

The chain uses TRBV9 and TRBJ1-1, with D hard to call. Trimming took 3 bases from V and 4 from J, leaving 16 bases between them. Per the germline V gene, CDR1 is SGDLS and CDR2 is YYNGEE. The CDR3 is 15 residues long. CDR3 in DNA: TGTGCCAGCAGCGGAAGTGCCGCCCCGGGCACTGAAGCTTTCTTT. It specifies CASSGSAAPGTEAFF.

This clone came up once. V is TRBV2 and J is TRBJ1-5; 8 bases fit TRBD1. With V trimmed by 6 bases and J by 4 bases, 8 bases remained unmatched. Per germline, CDR1 SNHLY and CDR2 FYNNEI. The CDR3 length is 15 residues. The CDR3 reads CASSLNGQGNQPQHF. The CDR3 DNA follows: TGTGCCAGCAGCCTAAATGGACAGGGAAATCAGCCCCAGCATTTT.

The chain recombines TRBV7-9 with TRBJ2-5; TRBD2 aligns across 8 bases. Trimming cost V 5 bases and J 4 bases; bases outside gene matches: 9. This CDR3 region has 15 residues. Germline V lookup: CDR1 SEHNR, CDR2 FQNEAQ (reference sequence). The CDR3 is CASSPPMGTRETQYF. The CDR3 nucleotides read TGTGCCAGCAGCCCCCCGATGGGGACTAGAGAGACCCAGTACTTC.

V usage is TRBV7-9 and J usage is TRBJ2-6, with unresolved D. Germline CDR1 reads SEHNR; CDR2 reads FQNEAQ (reference sequence). The length of the CDR3 is 12 residues. The germline V and J ends were trimmed by 5 bases and 6 bases, with 5 bases remaining between them. In DNA, the CDR3 is TGTGCCAGCAGCCAGTCGGCCAACGTCCTGACTTTC. Translation: CASSQSANVLTF.

This clone occurred a few times. The genes are TRBV7-2 and TRBJ2-3; D unclear. V dropped 5 bases and J dropped 6 bases, with 9 bases sitting between them. The CDR3 has 12 residues. CDR1 is SGHTA and CDR2 is FQGNSA in the germline V gene. DNA for the CDR3: TGTGCCAGCAGCCCACCTAGGGATACGCAGTATTTT. Protein sequence: CASSPPRDTQYF.

The chain recombines TRBV9 with TRBJ2-2; 10 bases map to TRBD2. CDR3 length: 16 residues. From germline, CDR1 is SGDLS and CDR2 YYNGEE. V trimming: 2 bases; J trimming: 2 bases; junction bases outside the gene matches: 3. In DNA form, the CDR3 reads TGTGCCAGCAGCGTTAGCGGGGGGAGTAACACCGGGGAGCTGTTTTTT. This translates into CASSVSGGSNTGELFF.

The gene calls are TRBV10-3 and TRBJ1-6; TRBD1 matches at 7 bases. From germline, CDR1 is ENHRY and CDR2 SYGVKD. The ends lost 2 bases at V and 7 bases at J; junction bases unmatched: 2. The CDR3 contains 14 residues. The CDR3 is CAISEDRVNSPLHF. DNA of the CDR3: TGTGCCATCAGTGAGGACAGGGTGAATTCACCCCTCCACTTT.

This clone was detected a few times. This sequence joins TRBV19 and TRBJ2-7; 9 bases match TRBD1. The CDR3 spans 13 residues. Germline lookup yields CDR1 LNHDA and CDR2 SQIVND (reference sequence). Trimming removed 5 bases from V and 7 bases from J; junction bases left unmatched: 6. Here the CDR3 DNA reads TGTGCCAGTAGTCGGGACAGGGTAAAGGAGCAGTACTTC. This encodes CASSRDRVKEQYF.

The genes are TRBV19 and TRBJ2-7, with 7 bases fitting TRBD1. The CDR3 runs to 14 residues. The germline gives CDR1 LNHDA, CDR2 SQIVND (reference sequence). V gave up 4 bases and J gave up 4 bases; unmatched junction bases: 7. The CDR3 DNA reads TGTGCCAGTAGTACCGGGACAGCGCCTTACGAGCAGTACGTC. It is translated as CASSTGTAPYEQYV.

The chain joins TRBV18 to TRBJ1-2; no definite D call. V was shortened by 2 bases and J by 2 bases, with 6 bases between the two germline ends. CDR3 length: 13 residues. Germline V lookup: CDR1 KGHSH, CDR2 LQKENI. DNA of the CDR3: TGTGCCAGCTCACCAAACCGGAACTATGGCTACACCTTC. Protein product: CASSPNRNYGYTF.

A few counts support this clone. The genes are TRBV6-5 and TRBJ1-1, with D tentatively TRBD1 (5 bases). The CDR3 is made up of 14 amino acids. Germline V lookup: CDR1 MNHEY, CDR2 SVGAGI. Trimming took 2 bases from V and 8 from J, leaving 15 bases between them. The CDR3 protein is CASSYRGPGSEAFF. The CDR3 DNA reads as TGTGCCAGCAGTTACAGGGGCCCAGGGTCGGAAGCTTTCTTT.

The chain has TRBV15 and TRBJ2-1; 10 nucleotides agree with TRBD2. The germline V gene encodes CDR1 LNHNV and CDR2 YYDKDF (reference sequence). This CDR3 has 16 amino acids. Trimming removed 3 bases from V and 10 bases from J; junction bases left unmatched: 12. This CDR3 reads CATSRALSGGAKEQFF. As DNA, the CDR3 is TGTGCCACCAGCAGGGCTCTCAGCGGGGGGGCAAAGGAGCAGTTCTTC.

The chain couples TRBV9 to TRBJ2-1, with 7 bases identical to TRBD1. CDR3 length: 16 amino acids. In germline, CDR1 is SGDLS, CDR2 YYNGEE. The junction had 5 bases not matched to a gene; V was cut back by 0 bases and J by 2 bases. The DNA for the CDR3 is TGTGCCAGCAGCGTAGTCGGGACAGCCGCCTACAATGAGCAGTTCTTC. Its translation is CASSVVGTAAYNEQFF.

V gene TRBV11-3 combines with J gene TRBJ1-1; D ambiguous. The CDR3 extends over 13 amino acids. Trimming took 3 bases from V and 1 from J, leaving 6 bases between them. The germline V gene encodes CDR1 SGHNT and CDR2 YENEEA. The CDR3 bases are TGTGCCAGCAGCTTTCAGGCGAACACTGAAGCTTTCTTT. It codes for CASSFQANTEAFF.

This clone was counted a single time. This rearrangement joins TRBV6-6 to TRBJ1-1; no reliable D call. The CDR3 has 15 residues. Trimming removed 2 bases from V and 6 bases from J, with 16 bases in between. Germline V gene lookup returns CDR1 MNHNY and CDR2 SVGAGI (reference sequence). The CDR3 coding sequence is TGTGCCAGCAGTTACGATCAGTCCCCCCGGGCTGAAGCTTTCTTT. Protein product: CASSYDQSPRAEAFF.